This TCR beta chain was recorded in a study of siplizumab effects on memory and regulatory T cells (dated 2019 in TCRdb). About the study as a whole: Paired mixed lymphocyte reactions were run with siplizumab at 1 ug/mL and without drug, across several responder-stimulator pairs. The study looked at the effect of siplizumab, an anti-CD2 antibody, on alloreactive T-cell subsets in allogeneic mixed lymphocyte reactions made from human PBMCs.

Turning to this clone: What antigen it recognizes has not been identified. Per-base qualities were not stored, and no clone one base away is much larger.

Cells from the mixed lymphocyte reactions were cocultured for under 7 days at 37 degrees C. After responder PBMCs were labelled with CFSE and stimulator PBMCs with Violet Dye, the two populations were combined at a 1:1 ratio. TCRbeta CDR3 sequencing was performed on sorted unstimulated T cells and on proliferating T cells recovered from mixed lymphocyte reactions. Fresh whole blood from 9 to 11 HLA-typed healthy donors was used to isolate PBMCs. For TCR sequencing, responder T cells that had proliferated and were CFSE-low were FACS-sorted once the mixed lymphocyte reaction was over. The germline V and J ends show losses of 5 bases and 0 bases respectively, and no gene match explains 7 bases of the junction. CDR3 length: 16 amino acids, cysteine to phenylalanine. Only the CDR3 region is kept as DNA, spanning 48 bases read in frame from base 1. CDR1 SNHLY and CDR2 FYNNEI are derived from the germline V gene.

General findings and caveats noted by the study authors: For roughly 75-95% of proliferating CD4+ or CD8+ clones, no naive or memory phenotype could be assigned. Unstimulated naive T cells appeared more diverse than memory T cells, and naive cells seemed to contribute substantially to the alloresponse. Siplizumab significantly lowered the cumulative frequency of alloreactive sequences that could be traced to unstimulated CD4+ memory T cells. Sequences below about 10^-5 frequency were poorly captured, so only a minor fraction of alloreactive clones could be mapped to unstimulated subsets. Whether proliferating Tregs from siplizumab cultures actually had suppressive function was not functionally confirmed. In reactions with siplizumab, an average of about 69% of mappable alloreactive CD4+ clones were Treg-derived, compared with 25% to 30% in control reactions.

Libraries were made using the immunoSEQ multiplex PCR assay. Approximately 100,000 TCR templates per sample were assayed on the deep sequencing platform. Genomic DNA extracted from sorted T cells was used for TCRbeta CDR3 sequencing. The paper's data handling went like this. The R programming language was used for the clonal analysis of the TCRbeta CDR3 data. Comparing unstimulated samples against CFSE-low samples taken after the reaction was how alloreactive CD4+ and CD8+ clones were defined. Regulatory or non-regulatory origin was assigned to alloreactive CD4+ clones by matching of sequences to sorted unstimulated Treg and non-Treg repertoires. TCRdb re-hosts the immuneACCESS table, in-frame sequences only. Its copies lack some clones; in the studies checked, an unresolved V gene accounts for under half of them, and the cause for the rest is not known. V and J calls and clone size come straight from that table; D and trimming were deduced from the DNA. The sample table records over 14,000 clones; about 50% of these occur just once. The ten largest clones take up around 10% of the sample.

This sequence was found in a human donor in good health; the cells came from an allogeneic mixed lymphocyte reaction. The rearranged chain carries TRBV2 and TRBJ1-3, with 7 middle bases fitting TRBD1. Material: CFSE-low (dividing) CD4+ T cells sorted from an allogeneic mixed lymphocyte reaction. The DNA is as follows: TGTGCCAGCAGTAATTCGGGACAGCGCTCTGGAAACACCATATATTTT. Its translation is CASSNSGQRSGNTIYF.